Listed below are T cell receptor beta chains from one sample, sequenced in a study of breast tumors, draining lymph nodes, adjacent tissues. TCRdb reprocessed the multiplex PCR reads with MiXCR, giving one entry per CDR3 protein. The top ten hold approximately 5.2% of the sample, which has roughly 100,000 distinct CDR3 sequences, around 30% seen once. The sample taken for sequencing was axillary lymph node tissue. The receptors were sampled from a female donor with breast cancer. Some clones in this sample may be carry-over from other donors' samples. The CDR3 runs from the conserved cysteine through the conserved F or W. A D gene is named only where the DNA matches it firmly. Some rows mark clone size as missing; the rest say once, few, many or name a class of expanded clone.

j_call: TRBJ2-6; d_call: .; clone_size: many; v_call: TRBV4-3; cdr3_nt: TGCGCCAGCAGCCAAGATTTCTCTGGGGCCAACGTCCTGACTTTC; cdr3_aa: CASSQDFSGANVLTF
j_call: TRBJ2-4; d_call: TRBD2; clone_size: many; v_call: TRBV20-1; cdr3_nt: TGCAGTGCTCCACCGGGGGGGGCCAAAAACATTCAGTACTTC; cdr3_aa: CSAPPGGAKNIQYF
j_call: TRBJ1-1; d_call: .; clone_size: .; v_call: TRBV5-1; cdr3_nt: TGCGCCAGCAGCTCGTCGGGTGGGACTGAAGCTTTCTTT; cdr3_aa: CASSSSGGTEAFF
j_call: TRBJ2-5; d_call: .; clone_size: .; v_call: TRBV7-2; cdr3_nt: TGTGCCAGCAGCTTAGTTAGCCGTCTAGGGGGAGAGACCCAGTACTTC; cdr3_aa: CASSLVSRLGGETQYF
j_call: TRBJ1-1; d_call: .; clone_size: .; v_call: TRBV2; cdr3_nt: TGTGCCACCCCGGGGGGGGCCAACACTGAAGCTTTCTTT; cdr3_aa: CATPGGANTEAFF
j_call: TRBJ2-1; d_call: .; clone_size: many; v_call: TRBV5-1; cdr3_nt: TGCGCCAGCAGCTTGGGTGGGGCCTACAATGAGCAGTTCTTC; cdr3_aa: CASSLGGAYNEQFF
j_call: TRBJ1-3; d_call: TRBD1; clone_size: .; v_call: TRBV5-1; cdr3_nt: TGCGCCAGCAGCTCCACAGGGGCTGGAAACACCATATATTTT; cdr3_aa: CASSSTGAGNTIYF
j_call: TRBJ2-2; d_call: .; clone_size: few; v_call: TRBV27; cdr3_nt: TGTGCCAGCAGCTCCCAGCGCCTAGCCCGACCCGGGGAGCTGTTTTTT; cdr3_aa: CASSSQRLARPGELFF
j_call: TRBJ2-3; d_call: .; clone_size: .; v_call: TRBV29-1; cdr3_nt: TGCAGCGTTGAATTCTCGGATTCGGATGAGCAGTATTTT; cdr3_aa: CSVEFSDSDEQYF
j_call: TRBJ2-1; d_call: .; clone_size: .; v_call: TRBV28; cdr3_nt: TGTGCCAGCAGCACCGGGGGCAGCTCCTACAATGAGCAGTTCTTC; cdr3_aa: CASSTGGSSYNEQFF
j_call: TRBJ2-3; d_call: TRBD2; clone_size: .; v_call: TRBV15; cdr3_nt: TGTGCCACCAGCAGAGGCGGGAGGAACACAGATAACGAGGATTTT; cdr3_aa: CATSRGGRNTDNEDF
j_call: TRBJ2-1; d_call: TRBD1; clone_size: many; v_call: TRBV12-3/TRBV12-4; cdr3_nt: TGTGCCAGCAGTTTGGGTCAGGGGGCGCGTGAGCAGTTCTTC; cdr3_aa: CASSLGQGAREQFF
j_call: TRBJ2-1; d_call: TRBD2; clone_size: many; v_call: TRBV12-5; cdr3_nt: TGTGCTAGTGGTTGGAGTAGCGGGGGCCGCTACAATGAGCAGTTCTTC; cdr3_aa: CASGWSSGGRYNEQFF